What follows is one TCR beta chain and its context. TCRbeta libraries were built with three rounds of nested PCR, modified from ARM-PCR. One entry per CDR3 protein, called by TCRdb with MiXCR from the multiplex PCR reads. This table holds 90,000 to 100,000 distinct CDR3 sequences, around three quarters found once. The sample belongs to a study of tumor and adjacent non-tumor tissue in lung cancer. Looking at the study overall: Aged about 31 to 80 years, patients included 10 men and 5 women with stage I to III disease.

CDR1 is MNHEY, CDR2 SMNVEV, per germline (reference sequence). The CDR3 runs 13 residues. V dropped 5 bases and J dropped 8 bases, with 12 bases sitting between them. The template was RNA from unsorted bulk tissue. The normal lung tissue was taken more than 3 cm from the tumor edge. The sequence derives from a man between 60 and 75 years old with small cell lung cancer. This chain links TRBV27 with TRBJ2-2, with D possibly TRBD1 on 6 matching bases. Source material: distant non-tumor lung tissue. CDR3 sequence reads: CASSIGQTGELFF. CDR3 sequence (DNA): TGTGCCAGCAGTATTGGACAGACAGGGGAGCTGTTTTTT.